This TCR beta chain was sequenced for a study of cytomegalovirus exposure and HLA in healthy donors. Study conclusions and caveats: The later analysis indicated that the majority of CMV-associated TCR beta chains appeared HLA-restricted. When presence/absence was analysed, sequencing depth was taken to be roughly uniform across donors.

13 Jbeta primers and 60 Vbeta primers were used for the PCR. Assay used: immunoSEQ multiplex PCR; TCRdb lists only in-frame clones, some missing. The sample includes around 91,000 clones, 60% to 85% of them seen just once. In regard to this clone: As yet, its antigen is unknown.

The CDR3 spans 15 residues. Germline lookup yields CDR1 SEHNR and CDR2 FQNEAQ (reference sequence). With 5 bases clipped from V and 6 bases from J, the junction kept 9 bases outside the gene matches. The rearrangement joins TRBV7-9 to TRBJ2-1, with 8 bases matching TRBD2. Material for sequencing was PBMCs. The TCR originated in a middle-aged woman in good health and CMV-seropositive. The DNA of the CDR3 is TGTGCCAGCAGCACAAGCGGGAGCCAAATCAATGAGCAGTTCTTC. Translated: CASSTSGSQINEQFF.